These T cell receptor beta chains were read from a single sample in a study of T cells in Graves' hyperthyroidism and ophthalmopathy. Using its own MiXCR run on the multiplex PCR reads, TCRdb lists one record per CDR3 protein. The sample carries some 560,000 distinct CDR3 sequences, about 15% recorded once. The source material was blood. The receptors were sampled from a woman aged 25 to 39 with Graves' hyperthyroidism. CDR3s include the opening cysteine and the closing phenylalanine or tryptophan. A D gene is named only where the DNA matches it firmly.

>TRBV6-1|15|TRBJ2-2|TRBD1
CASSARGQGAGELFF
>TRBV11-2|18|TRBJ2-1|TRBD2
CASSSQSIAGGTYNEQFF
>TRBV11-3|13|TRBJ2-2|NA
CASSSQGTGELFF
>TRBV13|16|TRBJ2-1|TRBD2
CASSPQSSGLYNEQFF
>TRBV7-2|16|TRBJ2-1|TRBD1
CASSLGGTGDGSEQFF
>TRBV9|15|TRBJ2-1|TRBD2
CASSRTSGSEGEQFF
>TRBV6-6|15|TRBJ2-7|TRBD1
CASSYGQTGLYEQYF
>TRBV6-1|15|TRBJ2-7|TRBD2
CASSDTGLAAYEQYF
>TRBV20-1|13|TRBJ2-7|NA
CSASQGEPYEQYF
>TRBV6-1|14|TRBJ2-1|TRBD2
CASSEIGGAKGQFF
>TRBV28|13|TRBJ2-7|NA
CASSPFREYEQYF
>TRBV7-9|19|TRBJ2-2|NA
CASSLALGGAPRNTGELFF
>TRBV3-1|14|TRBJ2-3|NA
CASSQRYSTDTQYF
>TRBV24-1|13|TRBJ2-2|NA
CATSDGPLGELFF
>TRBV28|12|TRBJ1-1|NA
CATKRGGLEAFF
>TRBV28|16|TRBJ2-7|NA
CASSLYLEPPSYEQYF
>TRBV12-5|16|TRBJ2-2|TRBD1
CASGVVAGGVTGELFF
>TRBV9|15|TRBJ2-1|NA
CASSVAPGTYNEQFF
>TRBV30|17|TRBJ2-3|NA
CAWSCSLVQRSTDTQYF
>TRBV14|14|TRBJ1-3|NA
CASSQDQGWNTIYF
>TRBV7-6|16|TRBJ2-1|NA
CASSLQGPYLPNEQFF
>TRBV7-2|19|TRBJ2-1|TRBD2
CASSLLLAGFTSSYNEQFF
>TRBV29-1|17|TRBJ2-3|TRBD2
CSADLRRPSGNLDTQYF
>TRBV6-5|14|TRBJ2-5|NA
CASSYSKAQEAQYF
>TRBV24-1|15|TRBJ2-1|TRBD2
CATSDLSAGGHEQFF
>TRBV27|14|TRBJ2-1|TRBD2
CASSRLAGGPEQFF